Shown below are 30 T cell receptor beta chains from a single sample sequenced in a study of control samples from healthy donors and cancer patients (dated by TCRdb to the early 2020s). Libraries were built with the immunoSEQ multiplex PCR assay. In TCRdb, the immuneACCESS table is reduced to in-frame sequences with V and J assigned. These tables do not hold every clone; where another copy was compared, an unresolved V gene accounts for under half, and the others remain unexplained. The sample table shows roughly 130,000 clones, and roughly 88% are seen once. The ten largest clones represent about 3.2% of the sample. The sequenced material came from blood. The receptors originated from a man in his forties or fifties in good health.

The rearrangement joins TRBV28 to TRBJ1-1, with unresolved D. This CDR3 contains 12 residues. Trimming took off 10 bases at V and 4 bases at J, with 13 bases between the two ends. Germline V gene lookup returns CDR1 MDHEN and CDR2 SYDVKM. This CDR3 is CAIREGSTEAFF. As DNA, the CDR3 is TGTGCCATCCGAGAGGGCAGCACTGAAGCTTTCTTT.

The rearrangement joins TRBV10-3 to TRBJ2-3; 10 nucleotides align to TRBD2. CDR3 length: 17 residues. Looked up from germline, CDR1 is ENHRY and CDR2 is SYGVKD. Germline trimming cut 4 bases from V and 4 bases from J; bases unmatched to any gene: 11. The CDR3 coding sequence is TGTGCCATCAGTGGTCCCAGCGGGGGGGCTGGAGCAGATACGCAGTATTTT. This sequence encodes CAISGPSGGAGADTQYF.

The chain recombines TRBV4-1 with TRBJ2-7; D gene ambiguous. This CDR3 comprises 18 residues. V lost 0 bases, J lost 0 bases, and 18 bases lay in between. Germline V gives CDR1 MGHRA, CDR2 YSYEKL. The CDR3 region is CASSQDGPGWESSYEQYF. The CDR3 nucleotides read TGCGCCAGCAGCCAAGACGGCCCAGGCTGGGAAAGCTCCTACGAGCAGTACTTC.

J is TRBJ1-1 and V is TRBV5-1; D unresolved. This CDR3 comprises 13 residues. Germline CDR1 reads SGHRS; CDR2 reads YFSETQ. Trimming pared 4 bases from V and 3 bases from J, leaving 10 bases between. CDR3 amino acids: CASSLGWDTEAFF. CDR3 DNA sequence: TGCGCCAGCAGCCTGGGGTGGGACACTGAAGCTTTCTTT.

This chain joins TRBV5-6 and TRBJ2-5; TRBD2 aligns across 7 bases. Germline V gene sequence: CDR1 SGHDT, CDR2 YYEEEE. This CDR3 is 14 amino acids long. V shed 3 bases, J shed 3 bases, and the junction held 5 bases outside the gene matches. CDR3 nucleotides: TGTGCCAGCAGCTCCGGGACTACCAAAGAGACCCAGTACTTC. Protein: CASSSGTTKETQYF.

This chain uses TRBV10-3 with TRBJ1-2, with D hard to call. There are 13 residues in the CDR3. Germline CDR1 and CDR2: ENHRY and SYGVKD. Trimming pared 4 bases from V and 6 bases from J, leaving 12 bases between. The CDR3, as DNA: TGTGCCATCAGTGTACGGTCGGGAGATGGCTACACCTTC. Its translation is CAISVRSGDGYTF.

This chain links TRBV11-2 with TRBJ1-6; D unclear. Germline loops: CDR1 SGHAT, CDR2 FQNNGV. The CDR3 contains 14 residues. V was cut by 4 bases and J by 7 bases, with 11 bases left in between. The CDR3 nucleotides are TGTGCCAGCAGCTATCAGAGGGTGAATTCACCCCTCCACTTT. This translates into CASSYQRVNSPLHF.

The rearrangement joins TRBV6-2 or TRBV6-3 to TRBJ2-1, with 7 bases aligning to TRBD2. The CDR3 length is 17 residues. Losses at the gene ends were 5 bases for V and 0 bases for J; bases not matched to a gene: 10. Germline V gene data show CDR1 as MNHEY and CDR2 as SVGEGT. The CDR3 is CASSPPFKRGSYNEQFF. The CDR3 DNA reads as TGTGCCAGCAGTCCACCGTTTAAGCGGGGCTCCTACAATGAGCAGTTCTTC.

The chain has TRBV5-1 and TRBJ2-3; the match to TRBD2 covers 9 bases. The germline V gene has CDR1 SGHRS and CDR2 YFSETQ. V shed 1 base, J shed 5 bases, and the junction held 5 bases outside the gene matches. CDR3 length: 15 amino acids. The CDR3 sequence is CASSLTRGGLDTQYF. In DNA, the CDR3 is TGCGCCAGCAGCTTGACGCGGGGGGGCTTAGATACGCAGTATTTT.

This clone was seen a single time. The V gene is TRBV27, the J gene TRBJ2-2; 11 bases align to TRBD1. CDR1 is MNHEY and CDR2 is SMNVEV in the germline V gene (reference sequence). This CDR3 has 16 amino acids. V was pared by 8 bases and J by 7 bases, with 12 bases of the junction left unmatched. The CDR3 region is CASAPRTGGLFGELFF. CDR3 bases: TGTGCCAGCGCCCCCCGGACAGGGGGCCTTTTCGGGGAGCTGTTTTTT.

The V call is TRBV19, the J call TRBJ2-7; D gene uncertain. The CDR3 loop spans 12 amino acids. CDR1 is LNHDA, CDR2 SQIVND, per germline (reference sequence). Trimming pared 0 bases from V and 3 bases from J, leaving 3 bases between. CDR3 DNA: TGTGCCAGTAGTATAGATAACTACGAGCAGTACTTC. Protein: CASSIDNYEQYF.

V gene TRBV11-2 combines with J gene TRBJ2-5, with unresolved D. The germline V and J ends were trimmed by 7 bases and 0 bases, with 15 bases remaining between them. Germline V gives CDR1 SGHAT, CDR2 FQNNGV. The CDR3 runs to 15 residues. The CDR3 DNA follows: TGTGCCAGCACCAGGCATCATGGGTACCAAGAGACCCAGTACTTC. It encodes CASTRHHGYQETQYF.

This chain connects TRBV6-1 to TRBJ2-4; D is uncertain. Germline assignment: CDR1 MNHNS and CDR2 SASEGT. V shed 3 bases and J shed 0 bases, with 15 bases lying between them. The CDR3 has 17 residues. CDR3 loop: CASSDLRRNQAKNIQYF. DNA of the CDR3: TGTGCCAGCAGTGATTTGCGTCGGAATCAAGCCAAAAACATTCAGTACTTC.

J is TRBJ1-2 and V is TRBV14; no definite D call. The CDR3 sequence is 13 residues long. The germline V gene encodes CDR1 SGHDN and CDR2 FVKESK. Between the trimmed V and J ends, which lost 0 bases and 7 bases, there was a span of 9 bases. CDR3 nucleotide sequence: TGTGCCAGCAGCCAAGATGGAAGGGTTGGCTACACCTTC. This gives the protein CASSQDGRVGYTF.

CDR3 sequence: CATAPRPAYEQYF. CDR3 sequence (DNA): TGTGCCACCGCCCCCCGTCCGGCGTACGAGCAGTACTTC. V usage is TRBV28 and J usage is TRBJ2-7; D not certain. The CDR3 spans 13 residues. V was cut by 10 bases and J by 4 bases, with 17 bases left in between. CDR1 is MDHEN and CDR2 is SYDVKM in the germline V gene.

The rearrangement joins TRBV12-3 or TRBV12-4 to TRBJ2-5; maybe TRBD1 (6 bases). The length of the CDR3 is 13 residues. V was trimmed by 6 bases and J by 8 bases, leaving 16 bases between them. In DNA form, the CDR3 reads TGTGCCAGCAGACGAGGGCGGACAGATACCCAGTACTTC. Its translation: CASRRGRTDTQYF.

The rearrangement links TRBV6-6 to TRBJ2-3; perhaps TRBD2 as D (6 bases). The CDR3 length is 14 residues. Germline lookup yields CDR1 MNHNY and CDR2 SVGAGI (reference sequence). V was trimmed by 7 bases and J by 4 bases, leaving 15 bases between them. The CDR3 is CASTRFGEADTQYF. CDR3 sequence (DNA): TGTGCCAGCACCCGGTTTGGGGAGGCAGATACGCAGTATTTT.

This clone occurred a few times. This rearrangement joins TRBV4-1 to TRBJ2-3; weak D call: TRBD2 (5 bases). The CDR3 is 16 residues long. Trimming shortened V by 1 base and J by 0 bases, and 11 bases separated the two germline ends. Germline V lookup: CDR1 MGHRA, CDR2 YSYEKL. The CDR3 region is CASSQGNTGSTDTQYF. CDR3 bases: TGCGCCAGCAGCCAAGGTAACACGGGAAGCACAGATACGCAGTATTTT.

The rearrangement links TRBV6-6 to TRBJ1-4; D uncertain. The germline V gene has CDR1 MNHNY and CDR2 SVGAGI (reference sequence). This CDR3 has 15 amino acids. V lost 5 bases and J 0 bases, leaving 10 bases between the germline ends. In DNA, the CDR3 is TGTGCCAGCAGTCGCACAGTTGCAACTAATGAAAAACTGTTTTTT. Translating gives CASSRTVATNEKLFF.

The rearrangement uses TRBV11-2 and TRBJ1-2; D perhaps matches TRBD1 (6 bases). Germline-derived CDR1 and CDR2 are SGHAT and FQNNGV. V dropped 4 bases and J dropped 2 bases, with 17 bases sitting between them. This CDR3 is 16 amino acids long. The CDR3 reads CASSYEGGKGNYGYTF. The CDR3, as DNA: TGTGCCAGCAGCTACGAGGGGGGGAAGGGGAACTATGGCTACACCTTC.

The gene calls are TRBV18 and TRBJ2-3, with D hard to call. Germline-derived CDR1 and CDR2 are KGHSH and LQKENI. Trimming took off 4 bases at V and 2 bases at J, with 7 bases between the two ends. The CDR3 consists of 13 residues. CDR3 sequence: CASSLRYTDTQYF. In nucleotides, the CDR3 is TGTGCCAGCTCACTCCGATACACAGATACGCAGTATTTT.

The chain has TRBV30 and TRBJ1-2, with 11 bases matching TRBD1. This CDR3 is 13 amino acids long. J was trimmed by 6 bases and V by 5 bases; bases with no gene match: 5. Germline lookup yields CDR1 GTSNPN and CDR2 SVGIG (reference sequence). The CDR3 protein is CAWGTGGGDGYTF. The CDR3 DNA is TGTGCCTGGGGGACAGGGGGAGGTGATGGCTACACCTTC.

The chain has TRBV28 and TRBJ2-6, with a possible D match to TRBD1 (5 bases). The V gene's germline CDR1 is MDHEN and CDR2 SYDVKM. There are 18 residues in the CDR3. V was pared by 1 base and J by 2 bases, with 15 bases between. CDR3 residues: CASSLLSIRQTGANVLTF. CDR3 coding DNA: TGTGCCAGCAGTTTATTGTCCATAAGACAGACTGGGGCCAACGTCCTGACTTTC.

V is TRBV7-9 and J is TRBJ2-2; the D call may be TRBD1 or TRBD2 (5 bases each). CDR3 length: 17 residues. V was shortened by 2 bases and J by 4 bases, with 17 bases between the two germline ends. Germline V gene data show CDR1 as SEHNR and CDR2 as FQNEAQ (reference sequence). DNA of the CDR3: TGTGCCAGCAGCTTACCGGGACGACTACTAGGCACCGGGGAGCTGTTTTTT. This sequence encodes CASSLPGRLLGTGELFF.

The chain combines TRBV4-1 with TRBJ1-5; unclear D gene. CDR3 length equals 18 residues. V lost 2 bases to trimming and J lost 2 bases, with 19 bases between them. In germline, CDR1 is MGHRA, CDR2 YSYEKL. As DNA, the CDR3 is TGCGCCAGCAGCCAATTGGATCTAGGTTTCAGTCGCAATCAGCCCCAGCATTTT. Translation: CASSQLDLGFSRNQPQHF.

The chain uses TRBV9 and TRBJ1-3; a possible D gene is TRBD1 (5 bases). This CDR3 is 15 amino acids long. Germline V gene sequence: CDR1 SGDLS, CDR2 YYNGEE. V lost 1 base to trimming and J lost 2 bases, with 10 bases between them. CDR3 in DNA: TGTGCCAGCAGCGTATTCCCAGGGACTGGAAACACCATATATTTT. Translated: CASSVFPGTGNTIYF.

The chain joins TRBV19 to TRBJ1-5, with 9 bases identical to TRBD1. The V gene's germline CDR1 is LNHDA and CDR2 SQIVND (reference sequence). The trim removed 5 bases at V and 7 bases at J, leaving 9 bases unmatched. This CDR3 spans 15 amino acids. The CDR3: CASSARDRGGQPQHF. For the CDR3, the DNA is TGTGCCAGTAGTGCGCGAGACAGGGGGGGACAGCCCCAGCATTTT.

There are a few counts of this clone. The rearrangement joins TRBV20-1 to TRBJ2-3; the D gene could be TRBD1 or TRBD2 (7 bases each). CDR3 length: 11 residues. Between the trimmed V and J ends, which lost 6 bases and 11 bases, there was a span of 15 bases. Germline loops: CDR1 DFQATT, CDR2 SNEGSKA (reference sequence). The chain's CDR3 is CSARQGGVQYF. CDR3 in DNA: TGCAGTGCCCGACAGGGAGGGGTGCAGTATTTT.

This rearrangement joins TRBV6-5 to TRBJ1-2; tentatively, D is TRBD1 (5 bases). Trimming took off 7 bases at V and 4 bases at J, with 10 bases between the two ends. The CDR3 length is 12 residues. CDR1 and CDR2 from the germline V gene are MNHEY and SVGAGI. As DNA, the CDR3 is TGTGCCAGCACTACCGGGACCTATGGCTACACCTTC. Translated: CASTTGTYGYTF.

This rearrangement joins TRBV7-9 to TRBJ2-1, with a tentative D call TRBD2 (5 bases). The germline V gene encodes CDR1 SEHNR and CDR2 FQNEAQ (reference sequence). V was clipped by 8 bases and J by 8 bases, with 25 bases between them. This CDR3 contains 16 residues. The CDR3, as DNA: TGTGCCAGCCAAATCCCGGGGTTAGCAATTCGGGATGAGCAGTTCTTC. Protein product: CASQIPGLAIRDEQFF. Looking up the rest from reference TRBV7-9 and TRBJ2-1 gives the full variable domain: DTGVSQNPRHKITKRGQNVTFRCDPISEHNRLYWYRQTLGQGPEFLTYFQNEAQLEKSRLLSDRFSAERPKGSFSTLEIQRTEQGDSAMYLCASQIPGLAIRDEQFFGPGTRLTVL.